The clone carrying this TCR beta chain was found once. These data come from a study of Ad26.COV2.S vaccination and SARS-CoV-2 variants. The germline gives CDR1 LNHDA, CDR2 SQIVND (reference sequence). This CDR3 region has 13 residues. Trimming took 8 bases from V and 1 from J, leaving 10 bases between them. Treatment denoted: over 15 received Ad26.COV2.S at low or high dose, single or two shots; 5 received placebo; per-sample allocation not given. All samples were drawn on day 63, counting from the first vaccine or placebo injection. Sequenced by immunoSEQ multiplex PCR; TCRdb stores in-frame clones only, minus some. In the table there are a few hundred thousand clones, about 92% of which are singletons.

The source was peripheral blood, collected in a trial of Ad26.COV2.S vaccine versus placebo. This sequence joins TRBV19 and TRBJ2-3; TRBD2 is a possible D gene (6 bases). The TCR comes from a person between 18 and 65 years old who received the Ad26.COV2.S COVID-19 vaccine or a placebo. The CDR3 reads CASRAGGTDTQYF. CDR3 in DNA: TGTGCCAGTCGAGCGGGCGGCACAGATACGCAGTATTTT. Complete variable domain (other parts from reference TRBV19 and TRBJ2-3): DGGITQSPKYLFRKEGQNVTLSCEQNLNHDAMYWYRQDPGQGLRLIYYSQIVNDFQKGDIAEGYSVSREKKESFPLTVTSAQKNPTAFYLCASRAGGTDTQYFGPGTRLTVL.